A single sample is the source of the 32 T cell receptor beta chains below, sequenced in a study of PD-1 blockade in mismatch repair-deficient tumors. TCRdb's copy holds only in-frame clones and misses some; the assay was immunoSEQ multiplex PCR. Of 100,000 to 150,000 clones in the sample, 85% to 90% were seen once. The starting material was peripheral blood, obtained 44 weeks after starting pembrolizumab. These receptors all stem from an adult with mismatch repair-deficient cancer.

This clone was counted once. The CDR3 DNA follows: TGTGCCAGCGGGACCCCGGGTAATGAAAAACTGTTTTTT. Its translation: CASGTPGNEKLFF. The V call is TRBV28, the J call TRBJ1-4, with D maybe TRBD1 (5 bases). The CDR3 length is 13 residues. V was trimmed by 8 bases and J by 4 bases, leaving 11 bases between them. Germline-derived CDR1 and CDR2 are MDHEN and SYDVKM. Variable domain in full (rest from reference TRBV28 and TRBJ1-4): DVKVTQSSRYLVKRTGEKVFLECVQDMDHENMFWYRQDPGLGLRLIYFSYDVKMKEKGDIPEGYSVSREKKERFSLILESASTNQTSMYLCASGTPGNEKLFFGSGTQLSVL.

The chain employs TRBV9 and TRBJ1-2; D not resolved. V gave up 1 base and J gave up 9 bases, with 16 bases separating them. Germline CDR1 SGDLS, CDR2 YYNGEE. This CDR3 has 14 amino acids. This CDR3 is CASSVSSPFSRYTF. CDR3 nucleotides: TGTGCCAGCAGCGTAAGCAGTCCCTTTTCGCGCTACACCTTC.

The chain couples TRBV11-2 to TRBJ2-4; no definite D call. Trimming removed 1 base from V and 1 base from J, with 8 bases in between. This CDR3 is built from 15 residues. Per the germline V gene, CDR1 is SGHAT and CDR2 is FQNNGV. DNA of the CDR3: TGTGCCAGCAGCTTAGGGCGACTCGCCAAAAACATTCAGTACTTC. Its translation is CASSLGRLAKNIQYF.

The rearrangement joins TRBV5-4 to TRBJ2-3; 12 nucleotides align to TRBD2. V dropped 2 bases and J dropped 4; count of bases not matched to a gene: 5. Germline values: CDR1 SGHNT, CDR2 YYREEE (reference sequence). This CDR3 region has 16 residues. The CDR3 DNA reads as TGTGCCAGCAGCTTAAGACTAGCGGGAGACGCAGATACGCAGTATTTT. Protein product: CASSLRLAGDADTQYF.

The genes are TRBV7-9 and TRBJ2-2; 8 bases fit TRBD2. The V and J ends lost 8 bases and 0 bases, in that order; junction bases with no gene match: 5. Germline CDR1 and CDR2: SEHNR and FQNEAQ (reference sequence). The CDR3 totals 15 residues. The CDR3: CASGNSGANTGELFF. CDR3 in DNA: TGTGCCAGCGGGAATAGCGGGGCGAACACCGGGGAGCTGTTTTTT.

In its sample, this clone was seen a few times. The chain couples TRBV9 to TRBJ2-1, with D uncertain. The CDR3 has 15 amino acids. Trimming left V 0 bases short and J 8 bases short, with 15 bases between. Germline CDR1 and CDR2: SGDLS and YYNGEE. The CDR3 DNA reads TGTGCCAGCAGCGTAGCTCCAAGGGCCGACGATGAGCAGTTCTTC. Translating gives CASSVAPRADDEQFF.

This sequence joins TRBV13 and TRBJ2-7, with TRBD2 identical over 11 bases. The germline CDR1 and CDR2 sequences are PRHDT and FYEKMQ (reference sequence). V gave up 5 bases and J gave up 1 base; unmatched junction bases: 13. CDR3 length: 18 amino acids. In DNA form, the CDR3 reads TGTGCCAGCAGCACGTCGGGGACTAGCGGAACAATATCCTACGAGCAGTACTTC. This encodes CASSTSGTSGTISYEQYF.

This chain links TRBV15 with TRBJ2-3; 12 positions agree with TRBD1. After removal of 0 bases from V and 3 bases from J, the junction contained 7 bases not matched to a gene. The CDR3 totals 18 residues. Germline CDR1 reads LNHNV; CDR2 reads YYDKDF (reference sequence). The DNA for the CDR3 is TGTGCCACCAGCAGAGATGCCGGGACAGGGGGCCGGACAGATACGCAGTATTTT. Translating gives CATSRDAGTGGRTDTQYF.

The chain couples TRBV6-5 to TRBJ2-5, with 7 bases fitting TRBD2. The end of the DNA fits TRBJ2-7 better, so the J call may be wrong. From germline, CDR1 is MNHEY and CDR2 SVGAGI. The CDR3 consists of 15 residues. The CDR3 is CASSHRGEGSYEQYF. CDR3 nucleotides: TGTGCCAGCAGTCACCGGGGGGAGGGCTCCTACGAGCAGTACTTC.

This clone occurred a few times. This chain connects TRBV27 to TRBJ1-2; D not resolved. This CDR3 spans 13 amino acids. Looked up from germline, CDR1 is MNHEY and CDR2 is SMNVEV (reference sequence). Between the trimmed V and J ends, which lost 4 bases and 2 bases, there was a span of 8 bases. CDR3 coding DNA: TGTGCCAGCAGTTGGAACGGGAACTATGGCTACACCTTC. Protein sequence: CASSWNGNYGYTF.

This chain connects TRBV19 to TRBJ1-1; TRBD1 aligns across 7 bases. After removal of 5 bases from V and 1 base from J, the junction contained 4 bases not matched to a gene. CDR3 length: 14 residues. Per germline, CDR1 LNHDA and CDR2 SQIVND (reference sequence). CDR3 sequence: CASSARTGNTEAFF. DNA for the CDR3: TGTGCCAGTAGTGCACGGACAGGGAACACTGAAGCTTTCTTT. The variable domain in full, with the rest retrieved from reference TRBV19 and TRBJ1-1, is DGGITQSPKYLFRKEGQNVTLSCEQNLNHDAMYWYRQDPGQGLRLIYYSQIVNDFQKGDIAEGYSVSREKKESFPLTVTSAQKNPTAFYLCASSARTGNTEAFFGQGTRLTVV.

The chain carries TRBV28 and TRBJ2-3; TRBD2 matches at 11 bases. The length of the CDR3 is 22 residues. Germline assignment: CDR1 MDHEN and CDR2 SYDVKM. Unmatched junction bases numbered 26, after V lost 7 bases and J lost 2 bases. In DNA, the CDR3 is TGTGCCAGCAATTTCGACGGGATCTCGGCGCTAGCGGGAGGAGAGATCACAGATACGCAGTATTTT. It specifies CASNFDGISALAGGEITDTQYF.

The CDR3: CASSPRWVGEKLFF. The CDR3, as DNA: TGCGCCAGCAGCCCCCGGTGGGTAGGCGAAAAACTGTTTTTT. This sequence joins TRBV5-1 and TRBJ1-4; D remains ambiguous. With 4 bases removed from V and 8 bases from J, the gap between germline ends came to 15 bases. Germline CDR1 is SGHRS and CDR2 is YFSETQ. The CDR3 length is 14 residues.

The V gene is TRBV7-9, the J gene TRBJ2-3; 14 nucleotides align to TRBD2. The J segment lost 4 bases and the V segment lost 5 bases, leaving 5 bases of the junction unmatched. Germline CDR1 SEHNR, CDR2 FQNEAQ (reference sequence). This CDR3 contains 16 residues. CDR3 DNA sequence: TGTGCCAGCAGCCAGACTAGCGGGAGGGACCCAGATACGCAGTATTTT. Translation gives CASSQTSGRDPDTQYF.

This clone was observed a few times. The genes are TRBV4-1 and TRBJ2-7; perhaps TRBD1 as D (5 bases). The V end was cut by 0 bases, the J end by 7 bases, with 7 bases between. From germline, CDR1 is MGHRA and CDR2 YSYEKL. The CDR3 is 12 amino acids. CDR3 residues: CASSQDRTEQYF. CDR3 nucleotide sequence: TGCGCCAGCAGCCAAGATAGGACAGAGCAGTACTTC.

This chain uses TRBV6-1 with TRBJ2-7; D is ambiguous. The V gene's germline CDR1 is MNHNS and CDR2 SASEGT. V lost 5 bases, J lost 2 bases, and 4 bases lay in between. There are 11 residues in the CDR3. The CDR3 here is CASSSPYEQYF. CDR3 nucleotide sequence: TGTGCCAGCAGTTCCCCCTACGAGCAGTACTTC.

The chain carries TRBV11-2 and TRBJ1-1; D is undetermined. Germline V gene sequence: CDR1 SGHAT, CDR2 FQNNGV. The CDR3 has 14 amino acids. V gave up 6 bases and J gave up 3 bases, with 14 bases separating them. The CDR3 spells CASRRAPRDTEAFF. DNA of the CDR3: TGTGCCAGCAGACGCGCCCCAAGGGACACTGAAGCTTTCTTT.

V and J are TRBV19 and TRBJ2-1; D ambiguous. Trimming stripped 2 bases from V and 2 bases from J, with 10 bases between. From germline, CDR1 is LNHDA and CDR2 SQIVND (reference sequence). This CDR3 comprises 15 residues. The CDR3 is CASSIRGLPYNEQFF. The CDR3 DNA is TGTGCCAGTAGTATAAGAGGTTTACCCTACAATGAGCAGTTCTTC.

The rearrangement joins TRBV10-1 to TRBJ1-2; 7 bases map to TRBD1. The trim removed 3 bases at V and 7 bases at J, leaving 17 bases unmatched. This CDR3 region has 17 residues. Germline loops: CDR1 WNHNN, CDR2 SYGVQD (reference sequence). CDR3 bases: TGCGCCAGCAGTGACCGTTCGGAACAGGGGTCGTCTGCTGGCTACACCTTC. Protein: CASSDRSEQGSSAGYTF.

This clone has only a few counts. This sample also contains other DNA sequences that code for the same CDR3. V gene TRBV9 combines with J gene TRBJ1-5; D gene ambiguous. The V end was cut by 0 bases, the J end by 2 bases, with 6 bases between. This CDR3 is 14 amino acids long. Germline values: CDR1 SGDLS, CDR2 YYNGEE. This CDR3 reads CASSVGSGNQPQHF. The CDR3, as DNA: TGTGCCAGCAGCGTAGGGTCGGGCAATCAGCCCCAGCATTTT.

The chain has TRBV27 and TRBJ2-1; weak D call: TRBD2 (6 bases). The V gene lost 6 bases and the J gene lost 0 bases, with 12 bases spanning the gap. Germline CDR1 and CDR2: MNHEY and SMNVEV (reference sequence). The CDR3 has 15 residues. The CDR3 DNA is TGTGCCAGCAGCCGTAGCGGAGGCTCCTACAATGAGCAGTTCTTC. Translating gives CASSRSGGSYNEQFF.

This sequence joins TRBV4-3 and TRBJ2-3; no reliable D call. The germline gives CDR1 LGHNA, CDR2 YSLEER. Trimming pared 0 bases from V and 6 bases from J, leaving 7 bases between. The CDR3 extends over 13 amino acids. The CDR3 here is CASSQEWVDTQYF. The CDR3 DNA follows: TGCGCCAGCAGCCAAGAATGGGTCGATACGCAGTATTTT.

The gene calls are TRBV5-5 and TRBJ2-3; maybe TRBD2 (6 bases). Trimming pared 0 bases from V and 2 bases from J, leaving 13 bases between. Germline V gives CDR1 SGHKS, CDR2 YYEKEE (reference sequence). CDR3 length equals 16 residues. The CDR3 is CASSLVGGFLTDTQYF. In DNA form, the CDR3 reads TGTGCCAGCAGCTTGGTCGGGGGTTTTCTCACAGATACGCAGTATTTT.

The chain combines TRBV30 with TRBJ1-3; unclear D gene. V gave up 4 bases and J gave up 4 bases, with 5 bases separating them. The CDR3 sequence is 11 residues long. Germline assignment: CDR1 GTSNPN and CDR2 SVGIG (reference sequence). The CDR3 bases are TGTGCCTGGAAACAGGGAAACACCATATATTTT. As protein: CAWKQGNTIYF. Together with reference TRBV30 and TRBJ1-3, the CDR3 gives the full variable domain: SQTIHQWPATLVQPVGSPLSLECTVEGTSNPNLYWYRQAAGRGLQLLFYSVGIGQISSEVPQNLSASRPQDRQFILSSKKLLLSDSGFYLCAWKQGNTIYFGEGSWLTVV.

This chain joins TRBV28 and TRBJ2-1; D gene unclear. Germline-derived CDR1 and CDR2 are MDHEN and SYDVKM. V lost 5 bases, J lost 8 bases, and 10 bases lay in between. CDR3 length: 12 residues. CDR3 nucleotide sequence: TGTGCCAGCAGTCCCCTGGGTCATGAGCAGTTCTTC. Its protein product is CASSPLGHEQFF.

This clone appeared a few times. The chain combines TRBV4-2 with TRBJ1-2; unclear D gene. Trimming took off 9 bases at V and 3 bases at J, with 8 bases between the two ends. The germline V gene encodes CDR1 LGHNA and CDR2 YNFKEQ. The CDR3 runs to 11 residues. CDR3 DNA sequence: TGTGCCAGTGGAATTGACTATGGCTACACCTTC. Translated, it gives CASGIDYGYTF.

The CDR3 protein is CASSLKQGLHSYEQYF. Here the CDR3 DNA reads TGTGCCAGCAGTTTAAAGCAGGGACTCCACTCCTACGAGCAGTACTTC. The rearrangement joins TRBV28 to TRBJ2-7, with D perhaps matching TRBD2 (6 bases). The CDR3 loop spans 16 amino acids. CDR1 is MDHEN, CDR2 SYDVKM, per germline. The ends were cut back, 2 bases at V and 0 bases at J, with 14 bases in the middle.

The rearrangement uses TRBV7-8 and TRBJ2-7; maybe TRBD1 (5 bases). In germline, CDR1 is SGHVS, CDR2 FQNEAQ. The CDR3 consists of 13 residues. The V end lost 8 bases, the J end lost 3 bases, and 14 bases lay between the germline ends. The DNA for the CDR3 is TGTGCCAGCGCCTACCAAAGGGGCTACGAGCAGTACTTC. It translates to CASAYQRGYEQYF.

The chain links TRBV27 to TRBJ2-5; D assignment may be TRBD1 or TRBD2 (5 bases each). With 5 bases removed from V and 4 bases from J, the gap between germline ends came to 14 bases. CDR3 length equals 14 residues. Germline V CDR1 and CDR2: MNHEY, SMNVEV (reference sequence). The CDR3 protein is CASSTPGTGETQYF. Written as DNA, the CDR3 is TGTGCCAGCAGTACTCCCGGGACGGGAGAGACCCAGTACTTC.

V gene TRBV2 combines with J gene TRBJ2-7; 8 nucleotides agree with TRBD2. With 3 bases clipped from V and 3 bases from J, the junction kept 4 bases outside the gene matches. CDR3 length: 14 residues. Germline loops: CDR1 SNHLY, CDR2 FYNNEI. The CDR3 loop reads CASSDAGGYYEQYF. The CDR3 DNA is TGTGCCAGCAGTGACGCGGGAGGCTACTACGAGCAGTACTTC.

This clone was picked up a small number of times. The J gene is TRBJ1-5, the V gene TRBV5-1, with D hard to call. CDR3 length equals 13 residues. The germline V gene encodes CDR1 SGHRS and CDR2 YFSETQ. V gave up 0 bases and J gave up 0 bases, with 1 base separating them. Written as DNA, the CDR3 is TGCGCCAGCAGCTTGGATAGCAATCAGCCCCAGCATTTT. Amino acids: CASSLDSNQPQHF.

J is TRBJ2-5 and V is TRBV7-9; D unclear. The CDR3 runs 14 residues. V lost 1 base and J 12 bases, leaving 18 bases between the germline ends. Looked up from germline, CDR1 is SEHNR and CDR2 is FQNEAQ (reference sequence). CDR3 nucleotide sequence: TGTGCCAGCAGCTTAGATATCCCCAGGAGCCAGAAGTACTTC. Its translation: CASSLDIPRSQKYF. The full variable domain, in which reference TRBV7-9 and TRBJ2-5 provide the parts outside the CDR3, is DTGVSQNPRHKITKRGQNVTFRCDPISEHNRLYWYRQTLGQGPEFLTYFQNEAQLEKSRLLSDRFSAERPKGSFSTLEIQRTEQGDSAMYLCASSLDIPRSQKYFGPGTRLLVL.